The 30 T cell receptor beta chains below come from one sample, sequenced in a study of vaccination effects on CD4 cells after COVID-19. Assay used: immunoSEQ multiplex PCR; TCRdb lists only in-frame clones, some missing. The table has roughly 13,000 clones, around 72% seen once. These receptors have no identified antigens. Antigen-specific CD4+ T cells were expanded (with viral peptide pools) by the ViraFEST assay ahead of sequencing. With more than nine days of culture completed, CD4+ T cells were isolated. The cohort was immunized with two doses of either the BNT162b2 or mRNA-1273 vaccine. The sequences come from CD4+ T cells from PBMCs cultured with SARS-CoV-2 spike peptides, collected after COVID-19 vaccination. These receptors came from a human donor who received a COVID-19 vaccine.

V and J are TRBV29-1 and TRBJ2-1; either TRBD1 or TRBD2 may supply D (5 bases each). There are 14 residues in the CDR3. Trimming stripped 6 bases from V and 12 bases from J, with 24 bases between. CDR1 and CDR2 from the germline V gene are SQVTM and ANQGSEA. The chain's CDR3 is CSVGRDARRGRQFF. The CDR3 DNA reads TGCAGCGTGGGCCGGGACGCGAGGAGAGGTAGGCAGTTCTTC.

This chain joins TRBV29-1 and TRBJ2-1; 7 nucleotides agree with TRBD2. The CDR3 is 13 residues long. The ends lost 7 bases at V and 0 bases at J; junction bases unmatched: 3. Germline CDR1 is SQVTM and CDR2 is ANQGSEA. The CDR3 protein is CSALAASYNEQFF. DNA for the CDR3: TGCAGCGCTCTAGCGGCCTCCTACAATGAGCAGTTCTTC.

The rearrangement links TRBV28 to TRBJ1-2; D perhaps matches TRBD1 (6 bases). The germline V gene has CDR1 MDHEN and CDR2 SYDVKM. The CDR3 loop spans 13 amino acids. Trimming stripped 3 bases from V and 5 bases from J, with 10 bases between. CDR3 bases: TGTGCCAGCAGTTTGAGGGGGGCTTATGGCTACACCTTC. Its protein product is CASSLRGAYGYTF.

The genes are TRBV28 and TRBJ2-2, with D perhaps matching TRBD1 (6 bases). The CDR3 runs to 15 residues. Germline V lookup: CDR1 MDHEN, CDR2 SYDVKM. Trimming removed 8 bases from V and 5 bases from J, with 18 bases in between. CDR3 in amino acids: CASVSPDRLTGELFF. In DNA, the CDR3 is TGTGCCAGCGTTTCCCCGGACAGACTAACCGGGGAGCTGTTTTTT.

The V gene is TRBV12-3 or TRBV12-4, the J gene TRBJ2-1; 8 bases line up with TRBD1. The CDR3 is made up of 13 amino acids. V shed 8 bases, J shed 7 bases, and the junction held 7 bases outside the gene matches. CDR3 nucleotide sequence: TGTGCCAGCGGAAACAGGGGGGTGAATGAGCAGTTCTTC. Translated: CASGNRGVNEQFF.

The rearrangement uses TRBV28 and TRBJ2-2; D is perhaps TRBD2 (5 bases). There are 11 residues in the CDR3. Trimming pared 8 bases from V and 9 bases from J, leaving 10 bases between. Germline V gives CDR1 MDHEN, CDR2 SYDVKM. The chain's CDR3 is CASSGYRELFF. The CDR3 DNA reads TGTGCCAGCTCGGGGTACCGGGAGCTGTTTTTT.

This clone was counted a few times. This sequence joins TRBV7-2 and TRBJ1-5, with D tentatively TRBD1 (6 bases). V lost 4 bases to trimming and J lost 2 bases, with 15 bases between them. Germline V gives CDR1 SGHTA, CDR2 FQGNSA. The CDR3 consists of 16 residues. The CDR3 region is CASSSDSRGGNQPQHF. CDR3 DNA: TGTGCCAGCAGCTCGGACAGCCGAGGGGGCAATCAGCCCCAGCATTTT.

The chain employs TRBV4-1 and TRBJ1-2; 7 positions match TRBD1. The trim removed 2 bases at V and 6 bases at J, leaving 12 bases unmatched. The CDR3 is 16 residues long. CDR1 and CDR2 (germline): MGHRA, YSYEKL. The CDR3 protein is CASSQPLRGRSDGYTF. CDR3 sequence (DNA): TGCGCCAGCAGCCAACCCCTGAGGGGGCGCTCCGATGGCTACACCTTC.

Sample share makes this clone large. The V and J genes are TRBV6-1 and TRBJ1-1, with unresolved D. The CDR3 spans 12 residues. The V end lost 2 bases, the J end lost 7 bases, and 8 bases lay between the germline ends. Germline lookup yields CDR1 MNHNS and CDR2 SASEGT. Here the CDR3 reads CASSERGREAFF. In DNA form, the CDR3 reads TGTGCCAGCAGTGAAAGAGGGCGTGAAGCTTTCTTT.

The sample holds one count of this clone. This rearrangement joins TRBV4-1 to TRBJ2-2; D gene uncertain. V was pared by 1 base and J by 0 bases, with 9 bases between. This CDR3 comprises 16 residues. Germline CDR1 MGHRA, CDR2 YSYEKL. The chain's CDR3 is CASSQGGLTNTGELFF. The CDR3 bases are TGCGCCAGCAGCCAAGGGGGTCTAACGAACACCGGGGAGCTGTTTTTT.

This clone is labeled medium-sized (0.01 to 0.1%). V and J are TRBV5-5 and TRBJ1-2; possible D gene TRBD1, 5 bases. V was pared by 0 bases and J by 7 bases, with 16 bases between. Germline V CDR1 and CDR2: SGHKS, YYEKEE (reference sequence). The CDR3 totals 15 residues. The CDR3 region has the DNA TGTGCCAGCAGCTTGGCAGGGCGAAGCTGGGGTGGCTACACCTTC. It yields the protein CASSLAGRSWGGYTF.

CDR3 amino acids: CASSWRGESYNSPLHF. The CDR3 DNA reads TGTGCCAGCAGTTGGAGGGGGGAGTCCTATAATTCACCCCTCCACTTT. V usage is TRBV6-5 and J usage is TRBJ1-6, with D tentatively TRBD1 (6 bases). The CDR3 consists of 16 residues. V was cut by 4 bases and J by 1 base, with 11 bases left in between. Per the germline V gene, CDR1 is MNHEY and CDR2 is SVGAGI.

This clone was picked up a small number of times. The DNA for the CDR3 is TGTGCCAGCAGTTTATTACGGGATGAGCAGTTCTTC. Encoded protein: CASSLLRDEQFF. This chain connects TRBV6-2 or TRBV6-3 to TRBJ2-1; D is unresolved. The CDR3 has 12 amino acids. Germline V gene lookup returns CDR1 MNHEY and CDR2 SVGEGT. Between the trimmed V and J ends, which lost 4 bases and 8 bases, there was a span of 9 bases.

The gene calls are TRBV7-2 and TRBJ1-6, with TRBD1 identical over 7 bases. Germline V lookup: CDR1 SGHTA, CDR2 FQGNSA. The length of the CDR3 is 14 residues. J was trimmed by 10 bases and V by 1 base; bases with no gene match: 4. The chain's CDR3 is CASSLGQGSSPLHF. CDR3 in DNA: TGTGCCAGCAGCTTAGGACAGGGTAGCTCACCCCTCCACTTT.

The sample holds one count of this clone. The chain has TRBV19 and TRBJ2-2; 7 nucleotides agree with TRBD2. Germline trimming cut 10 bases from V and 0 bases from J; bases unmatched to any gene: 14. Looked up from germline, CDR1 is LNHDA and CDR2 is SQIVND (reference sequence). This CDR3 is 17 amino acids long. The CDR3 region has the DNA TGTGCCACTGTTCGAGCGGGAACACCAGCGAACACCGGGGAGCTGTTTTTT. Translation gives CATVRAGTPANTGELFF.

The genes are TRBV5-1 and TRBJ2-7, with D possibly being TRBD1 (6 bases). From germline, CDR1 is SGHRS and CDR2 YFSETQ. V dropped 0 bases and J dropped 3 bases, with 13 bases sitting between them. The CDR3 runs to 15 residues. The chain's CDR3 is CASSLVPGVIYEQYF. CDR3 nucleotide sequence: TGCGCCAGCAGCTTGGTTCCAGGGGTGATCTACGAGCAGTACTTC.

This chain uses TRBV11-2 with TRBJ1-1; D is uncertain. Germline assignment: CDR1 SGHAT and CDR2 FQNNGV. The CDR3 runs to 13 residues. Trimming stripped 5 bases from V and 0 bases from J, with 7 bases between. The DNA for the CDR3 is TGTGCCAGCAGCCCTCATATGAACACTGAAGCTTTCTTT. Translated: CASSPHMNTEAFF.

The chain uses TRBV6-5 and TRBJ1-1; 7 nucleotides agree with TRBD1. Per the germline V gene, CDR1 is MNHEY and CDR2 is SVGAGI. The CDR3 contains 13 residues. Trimming at V came to 6 bases and at J to 3 bases, leaving 4 bases not matched to a gene. The CDR3 loop reads CASSLTGDTEAFF. In nucleotides, the CDR3 is TGTGCCAGCAGCCTTACAGGGGACACTGAAGCTTTCTTT.

This chain links TRBV28 with TRBJ1-2; D is unresolved. V was clipped by 2 bases and J by 1 base, with 11 bases between them. CDR1 and CDR2 (germline): MDHEN, SYDVKM. The CDR3 is 15 amino acids. The DNA of the CDR3 is TGTGCCAGCAGTTTACTTTACGGGGATAACTATGGCTACACCTTC. Encoded protein: CASSLLYGDNYGYTF.

The chain combines TRBV11-2 with TRBJ2-5; D gene ambiguous. V lost 0 bases and J 4 bases, leaving 6 bases between the germline ends. The CDR3 length is 13 residues. Germline V gene data show CDR1 as SGHAT and CDR2 as FQNNGV. The CDR3, as DNA: TGTGCCAGCAGCTTAGAAAGGGCAGAGACCCAGTACTTC. Translating it yields CASSLERAETQYF.

The chain uses TRBV5-6 and TRBJ2-2, with D perhaps matching TRBD1 or TRBD2 (6 bases each). Germline CDR1 and CDR2: SGHDT and YYEEEE. There are 16 residues in the CDR3. The V end lost 4 bases, the J end lost 7 bases, and 20 bases lay between the germline ends. The CDR3 nucleotides are TGTGCCAGCAGCCCAACGGAGGGGGTCGAAATCGGGGAGCTGTTTTTT. It codes for CASSPTEGVEIGELFF.

The chain joins TRBV5-6 to TRBJ2-2, with D hard to call. The CDR3 is made up of 14 amino acids. Germline assignment: CDR1 SGHDT and CDR2 YYEEEE. The ends were cut back, 2 bases at V and 3 bases at J, with 8 bases in the middle. CDR3 loop: CASSLAFDTGELFF. The CDR3 region has the DNA TGTGCCAGCAGCTTAGCGTTTGACACCGGGGAGCTGTTTTTT. The full variable domain, rest sourced from reference TRBV5-6 and TRBJ2-2, is DAGVTQSPTHLIKTRGQQVTLRCSPKSGHDTVSWYQQALGQGPQFIFQYYEEEERQRGNFPDRFSGHQFPNYSSELNVNALLLGDSALYLCASSLAFDTGELFFGEGSRLTVL.

The CDR3 sequence is CASSSMGGVETQYF. The CDR3 DNA follows: TGTGCCAGCAGCTCAATGGGGGGGGTGGAGACCCAGTACTTC. This chain uses TRBV7-2 with TRBJ2-5; 7 bases are a match to TRBD2. Germline values: CDR1 SGHTA, CDR2 FQGNSA. The V and J ends lost 4 bases and 5 bases, in that order; junction bases with no gene match: 7. CDR3 length: 14 amino acids.

The CDR3 is CASSPLGGWQGGEQFF. The CDR3 DNA is TGTGCCAGCAGCCCCTTAGGGGGCTGGCAAGGAGGGGAGCAGTTCTTC. The rearrangement links TRBV11-1 to TRBJ2-1; a possible D gene is TRBD1 (7 bases). Germline CDR1 reads SGHAT; CDR2 reads FQDESV (reference sequence). CDR3 size: 16 residues. Trimming stripped 5 bases from V and 10 bases from J, with 24 bases between. The whole variable domain, filled in from reference TRBV11-1 and TRBJ2-1, reads EAEVAQSPRYKITEKSQAVAFWCDPISGHATLYWYRQILGQGPELLVQFQDESVVDDSQLPKDRFSAERLKGVDSTLKIQPAELGDSAMYLCASSPLGGWQGGEQFFGPGTRLTVL.

The chain employs TRBV18 and TRBJ2-7, with D tentatively TRBD1 (6 bases). Germline lookup yields CDR1 KGHSH and CDR2 LQKENI. V lost 1 base and J 4 bases, leaving 17 bases between the germline ends. CDR3 size: 16 residues. Here the CDR3 reads CASSPLVDPGTYEQYF. CDR3 in DNA: TGTGCCAGCTCACCACTAGTGGATCCAGGGACATACGAGCAGTACTTC.

This clone has just a few counts. The rearrangement joins TRBV6-5 to TRBJ2-2, with D unresolved. Germline V gene lookup returns CDR1 MNHEY and CDR2 SVGAGI. The CDR3 runs to 12 residues. Deletions cut 7 bases from V and 3 bases from J, with 6 bases between. Written as DNA, the CDR3 is TGTGCCAGCATTCGAGACACCGGGGAGCTGTTTTTT. Its protein is CASIRDTGELFF.

The V and J genes are TRBV7-2 and TRBJ2-4; TRBD1 matches 9 bases. V gave up 3 bases and J gave up 3 bases; unmatched junction bases: 6. The germline gives CDR1 SGHTA, CDR2 FQGNSA. This CDR3 has 16 residues. The CDR3 reads CASSFRDRVGKNIQYF. The DNA of the CDR3 is TGTGCCAGCAGCTTCCGGGACAGGGTCGGCAAAAACATTCAGTACTTC.

This CDR3 reads CASSTGGHTEAFF. CDR3 in DNA: TGTGCCAGCAGTACAGGGGGACACACTGAAGCTTTCTTT. The chain is built from TRBV12-3 or TRBV12-4 and TRBJ1-1; TRBD1 agrees at 8 bases. V was clipped by 5 bases and J by 3 bases; unmatched bases: 2. The CDR3 spans 13 residues.

This chain joins TRBV27 and TRBJ1-2, with unresolved D. This CDR3 is 13 amino acids long. The germline gives CDR1 MNHEY, CDR2 SMNVEV (reference sequence). With 2 bases removed from V and 8 bases from J, the gap between germline ends came to 12 bases. In DNA, the CDR3 is TGTGCCAGCAGTTTAGACGGTTTTAAAGGCTACACCTTC. Its protein is CASSLDGFKGYTF.

The gene calls are TRBV6-5 and TRBJ1-1; TRBD1 might be the D (6 bases). The germline V and J ends were trimmed by 9 bases and 4 bases, with 18 bases remaining between them. This CDR3 spans 14 amino acids. CDR1 MNHEY and CDR2 SVGAGI come from the germline V gene. CDR3 bases: TGTGCCAGTTCAGGGGAGTCGGGGGTCACTGAAGCTTTCTTT. Its protein is CASSGESGVTEAFF.